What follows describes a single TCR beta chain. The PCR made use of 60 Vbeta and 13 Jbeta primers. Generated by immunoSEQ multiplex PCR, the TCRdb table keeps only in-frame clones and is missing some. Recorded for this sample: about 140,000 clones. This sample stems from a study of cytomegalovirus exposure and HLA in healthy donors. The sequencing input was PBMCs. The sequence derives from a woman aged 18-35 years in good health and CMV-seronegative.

The CDR3 bases are TGTGCCAGCAGCTTGGCGGGGAACTATGGCTACACCTTC. It encodes CASSLAGNYGYTF. The chain is built from TRBV5-4 and TRBJ1-2; D is unresolved. This CDR3 spans 13 amino acids. V was clipped by 0 bases and J by 2 bases, with 5 bases between them. CDR1 is SGHNT, CDR2 YYREEE, per germline (reference sequence).